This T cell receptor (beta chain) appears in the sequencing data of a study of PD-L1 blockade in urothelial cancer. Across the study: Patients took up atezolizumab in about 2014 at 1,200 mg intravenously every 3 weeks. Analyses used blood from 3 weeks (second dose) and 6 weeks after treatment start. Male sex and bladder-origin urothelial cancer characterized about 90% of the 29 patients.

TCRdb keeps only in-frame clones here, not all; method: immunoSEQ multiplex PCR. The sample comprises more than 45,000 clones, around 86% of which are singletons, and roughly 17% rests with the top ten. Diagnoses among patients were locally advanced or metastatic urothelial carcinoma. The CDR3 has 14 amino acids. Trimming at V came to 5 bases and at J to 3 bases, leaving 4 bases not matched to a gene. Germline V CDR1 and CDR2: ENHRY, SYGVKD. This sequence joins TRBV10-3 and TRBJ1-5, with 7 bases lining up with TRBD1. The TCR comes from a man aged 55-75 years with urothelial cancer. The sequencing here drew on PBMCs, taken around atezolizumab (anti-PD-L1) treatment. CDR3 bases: TGTGCCATCAGTTGGGACAGACACAATCAGCCCCAGCATTTT. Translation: CAISWDRHNQPQHF.